One sample yielded the 14 T cell receptor beta chains listed below, sequenced in a study of cytomegalovirus exposure and HLA in healthy donors. Vbeta (60) and Jbeta (13) primers were used in the PCR. Clones were read by immunoSEQ multiplex PCR, and TCRdb kept only the in-frame ones, dropping some. The table lists about 180,000 clones, over 75% of them singletons. Material for sequencing was PBMCs. These TCRs come from a woman in her forties or fifties in good health and CMV-seronegative.

There are a few counts of this clone. The DNA for the CDR3 is TGTGCTAGTGGTTTGGTAGATAGCGGGATCTACAATGAGCAGTTCTTC. The encoded protein is CASGLVDSGIYNEQFF. The gene calls are TRBV12-5 and TRBJ2-1; TRBD2 matches 8 bases. Germline-derived CDR1 and CDR2 are LGHNT and FRNRAP. Germline trimming cut 0 bases from V and 3 bases from J; bases unmatched to any gene: 4. There are 16 residues in the CDR3.

The chain joins TRBV27 to TRBJ2-7, with a weak D call TRBD1 (5 bases). The CDR3 spans 14 residues. Germline V CDR1 and CDR2: MNHEY, SMNVEV (reference sequence). The V gene lost 6 bases and the J gene lost 4 bases, with 16 bases spanning the gap. The CDR3 loop is CASSLVGERYEQYF. CDR3 nucleotides: TGTGCCAGCAGCCTCGTAGGGGAAAGATACGAGCAGTACTTC.

The rearrangement joins TRBV19 to TRBJ2-2, with D tentatively TRBD1 (5 bases). The V end was cut by 2 bases, the J end by 1 base, with 11 bases between. Germline CDR1 is LNHDA and CDR2 is SQIVND (reference sequence). This CDR3 is built from 16 residues. CDR3 coding DNA: TGTGCCAGTAGTATAAAGTTTACAGGGAACACCGGGGAGCTGTTTTTT. Protein product: CASSIKFTGNTGELFF.

The gene calls are TRBV18 and TRBJ2-7; D perhaps matches TRBD1 (6 bases). The germline CDR1 and CDR2 sequences are KGHSH and LQKENI. CDR3 length equals 12 residues. Trimming stripped 3 bases from V and 3 bases from J, with 6 bases between. The CDR3, as DNA: TGTGCCAGCTCACCGGACAGCTACGAGCAGTACTTC. It specifies CASSPDSYEQYF. Complete variable domain (other parts from reference TRBV18 and TRBJ2-7): NAGVMQNPRHLVRRRGQEARLRCSPMKGHSHVYWYRQLPEEGLKFMVYLQKENIIDESGMPKERFSAEFPKEGPSILRIQQVVRGDSAAYFCASSPDSYEQYFGPGTRLTVT.

In this sample, this clone turned up once. The chain combines TRBV10-1 with TRBJ1-1, with 9 nucleotides matching TRBD1. CDR1 and CDR2 from the germline V gene are WNHNN and SYGVQD (reference sequence). Unmatched junction bases numbered 13, after V lost 3 bases and J lost 11 bases. CDR3 length: 15 amino acids. CDR3 DNA: TGCGCCAGCAGTGACACAACCGGGACAGGGTTAAATGCTTTCTTT. Translation: CASSDTTGTGLNAFF.

V is TRBV2 and J is TRBJ2-4, with TRBD2 matching 9 bases. Losses at the gene ends were 4 bases for V and 8 bases for J; bases not matched to a gene: 3. The length of the CDR3 is 13 residues. Germline V gives CDR1 SNHLY, CDR2 FYNNEI. The DNA of the CDR3 is TGTGCCAGCAGTGTAGCGGGAGTAGACATTCAGTACTTC. Translation: CASSVAGVDIQYF.

The chain links TRBV4-3 to TRBJ2-7, with a possible D match to TRBD2 (6 bases). This CDR3 is built from 13 residues. With 4 bases removed from V and 5 bases from J, the gap between germline ends came to 12 bases. CDR1 is LGHNA, CDR2 YSLEER, per germline. CDR3 sequence (DNA): TGCGCCAGCAGCCTCCGGAGGGCAGACGAGCAGTACTTC. Amino acid sequence: CASSLRRADEQYF.

The chain uses TRBV27 and TRBJ2-7, with 9 bases identical to TRBD1. The germline V gene has CDR1 MNHEY and CDR2 SMNVEV (reference sequence). The CDR3 totals 14 residues. The J segment lost 2 bases and the V segment lost 4 bases, leaving 3 bases of the junction unmatched. The CDR3 sequence is CASSSTGGTYEQYF. The CDR3 region has the DNA TGTGCCAGCAGTTCGACAGGGGGTACCTACGAGCAGTACTTC.

This clone was seen a few times. V gene TRBV19 combines with J gene TRBJ1-5; D is undetermined. The germline V gene encodes CDR1 LNHDA and CDR2 SQIVND (reference sequence). The CDR3 runs 15 residues. V was shortened by 6 bases and J by 0 bases, with 12 bases between the two germline ends. The CDR3 DNA is TGTGCCAGTAGACTTGGCGGGTATAGCAATCAGCCCCAGCATTTT. It is translated as CASRLGGYSNQPQHF.

V gene TRBV27 combines with J gene TRBJ1-4; possible D gene TRBD1, 5 bases. CDR3 size: 15 residues. CDR1 is MNHEY, CDR2 SMNVEV, per germline (reference sequence). The germline V and J ends were trimmed by 6 bases and 1 base, with 12 bases remaining between them. In DNA, the CDR3 is TGTGCCAGCAGGAGACAAGGGGAAACTAATGAAAAACTGTTTTTT. Amino acids: CASRRQGETNEKLFF.

DNA of the CDR3: TGTGCCAGCAGCTTTAGGACTAGCGGGGGGGCCGTCACCGGGGAGCTGTTTTTT. It yields the protein CASSFRTSGGAVTGELFF. The chain carries TRBV9 and TRBJ2-2, with TRBD2 matching 15 bases. The germline V gene encodes CDR1 SGDLS and CDR2 YYNGEE. There are 18 residues in the CDR3. V shed 4 bases and J 4 bases; nucleotides not matched to a gene: 8.

This clone was observed a single time. This chain joins TRBV5-1 and TRBJ2-1, with TRBD2 as a possible D gene (5 bases). The ends were cut back, 4 bases at V and 8 bases at J, with 16 bases in the middle. From germline, CDR1 is SGHRS and CDR2 YFSETQ. CDR3 size: 14 residues. CDR3 loop: CASSDSGVVDEQFF. The CDR3 region has the DNA TGCGCCAGCAGCGACTCCGGGGTAGTGGATGAGCAGTTCTTC.

The rearrangement uses TRBV5-4 and TRBJ2-2; 8 bases align to TRBD1. Looked up from germline, CDR1 is SGHNT and CDR2 is YYREEE (reference sequence). The junction had 5 bases not matched to a gene; V was cut back by 5 bases and J by 2 bases. The CDR3 contains 15 residues. CDR3 bases: TGTGCCAGCAGACACGGACAGGGTAACACCGGGGAGCTGTTTTTT. It codes for CASRHGQGNTGELFF. The full variable domain, completed using reference TRBV5-4 and TRBJ2-2, is ETGVTQSPTHLIKTRGQQVTLRCSSQSGHNTVSWYQQALGQGPQFIFQYYREEENGRGNFPPRFSGLQFPNYSSELNVNALELDDSALYLCASRHGQGNTGELFFGEGSRLTVL.

The J gene is TRBJ2-2, the V gene TRBV28, with D possibly being TRBD1 (6 bases). CDR1 is MDHEN and CDR2 is SYDVKM in the germline V gene. V lost 5 bases, J lost 6 bases, and 7 bases lay in between. The length of the CDR3 is 12 residues. CDR3 in amino acids: CASSKGAGELFF. The CDR3 DNA follows: TGTGCCAGCAGTAAGGGGGCCGGGGAGCTGTTTTTT.